This TCR beta chain was found in a study of blood T cells in healthy people across ages. Every donor gave roughly 9.6 milliliters of peripheral blood. The germline V gene has CDR1 SQVTM and CDR2 ANQGSEA. The CDR3 contains 16 residues. With V trimmed by 2 bases and J by 8 bases, 14 bases remained unmatched. In this sample, this clonotype turned up a few times. Alongside a J-beta primer mix, a sample-barcoded 5' primer served in a second PCR lasting roughly 6 to 12 cycles. A single record per CDR3 protein comes from TCRdb applying MiXCR to the 5' RACE reads. The repertoire consists of 900,000 to 950,000 distinct CDR3 sequences, with 25% to 35% occurring once and the leading ten covering about 10%. The same data also contributed to another study, on T cells of mothers and their children. That paper notes: Biologically related mothers and children overlapped slightly more than unrelated pairs, a non-significant difference.

Sequenced material: blood. The sequence was obtained from a woman aged 40-49 years in good health. V gene TRBV29-1 combines with J gene TRBJ1-1, with 10 nucleotides matching TRBD1. The CDR3 region is CSVERDRGLHLMEAFF. In DNA, the CDR3 is TGCAGCGTTGAAAGGGACAGGGGCCTACATTTGATGGAAGCTTTCTTT.